The 5 T cell receptor beta chains below come from one sample, sequenced in a study of T cell repertoires in cytomegalovirus infection. TCRdb re-derived calls from the reads in MiXCR, one entry per CDR3 protein. Here the sample spans about 200,000 distinct CDR3 sequences, approximately 9.7% being singletons. Sequencing was done on a sample of PBMCs. The receptors derive from a human donor in good health (CMV status not recorded). Some clones in this sample may be carry-over from other donors' samples.

In this sample, this clonotype turned up many times. The genes are TRBV28 and TRBJ2-1; D possibly corresponds to TRBD2 (6 bases). The V and J ends lost 5 bases and 1 base respectively, with 12 bases between them. The length of the CDR3 is 15 residues. CDR1 and CDR2 (germline): MDHEN, SYDVKM. CDR3 nucleotide sequence: TGTGCCAGCAGTCAATGGGGGAGGTCCTACAATGAGCAGTTCTTC. The encoded protein is CASSQWGRSYNEQFF.

This clonotype was counted between two and nine times. This sequence joins TRBV29-1 and TRBJ1-1; 7 nucleotides line up with TRBD1. The CDR3 is made up of 11 amino acids. The V gene end was trimmed by 3 bases and the J gene end by 8 bases; junction bases not matched to a gene: 3. Germline assignment: CDR1 SQVTM and CDR2 ANQGSEA. The CDR3 DNA reads as TGCAGCGTTGAGATGGGACAGGAAGCTTTCTTT. Protein: CSVEMGQEAFF.

This clonotype showed up many times. This chain joins TRBV7-8 and TRBJ2-1; D is undetermined. This CDR3 contains 14 residues. From germline, CDR1 is SGHVS and CDR2 FQNEAQ. V lost 5 bases and J lost 3, with 11 bases in between. The CDR3 loop is CASSHRDNYNEQFF. Written as DNA, the CDR3 is TGTGCCAGCAGCCATAGAGACAACTACAATGAGCAGTTCTTC.

At least ten counts were recorded for this clonotype. The chain is built from TRBV7-2 and TRBJ2-5; D not resolved. Trimming cost V 5 bases and J 5 bases, with 15 bases left between them. This CDR3 spans 14 amino acids. Looked up from germline, CDR1 is SGHTA and CDR2 is FQGNSA. DNA of the CDR3: TGTGCCAGCAGCCCGGGCCCCCGACCGGAGACCCAGTACTTC. This translates into CASSPGPRPETQYF.

This clonotype came up many times. The chain couples TRBV7-2 to TRBJ2-3, with TRBD2 matching 9 bases. The germline V gene has CDR1 SGHTA and CDR2 FQGNSA. The V gene end was trimmed by 2 bases and the J gene end by 4 bases; junction bases not matched to a gene: 7. The CDR3 loop spans 16 amino acids. DNA of the CDR3: TGTGCCAGCAGCTTAATTAGTAGCGGGAGCCCAGATACGCAGTATTTT. It yields the protein CASSLISSGSPDTQYF.